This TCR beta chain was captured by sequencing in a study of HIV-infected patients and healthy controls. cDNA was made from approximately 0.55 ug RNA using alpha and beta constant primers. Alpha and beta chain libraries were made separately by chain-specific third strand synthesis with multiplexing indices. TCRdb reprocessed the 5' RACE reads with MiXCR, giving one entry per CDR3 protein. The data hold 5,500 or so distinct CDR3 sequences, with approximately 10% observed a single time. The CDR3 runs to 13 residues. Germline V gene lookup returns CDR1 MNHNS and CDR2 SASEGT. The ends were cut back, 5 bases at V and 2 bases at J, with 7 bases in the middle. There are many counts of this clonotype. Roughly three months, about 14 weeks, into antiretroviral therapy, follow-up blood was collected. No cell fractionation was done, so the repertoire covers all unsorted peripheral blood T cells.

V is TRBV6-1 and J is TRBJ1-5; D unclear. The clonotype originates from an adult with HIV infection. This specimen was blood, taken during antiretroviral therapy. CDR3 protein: CASSPAGNQPQHF. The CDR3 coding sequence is TGTGCCAGCAGTCCCGCGGGCAATCAGCCCCAGCATTTT.